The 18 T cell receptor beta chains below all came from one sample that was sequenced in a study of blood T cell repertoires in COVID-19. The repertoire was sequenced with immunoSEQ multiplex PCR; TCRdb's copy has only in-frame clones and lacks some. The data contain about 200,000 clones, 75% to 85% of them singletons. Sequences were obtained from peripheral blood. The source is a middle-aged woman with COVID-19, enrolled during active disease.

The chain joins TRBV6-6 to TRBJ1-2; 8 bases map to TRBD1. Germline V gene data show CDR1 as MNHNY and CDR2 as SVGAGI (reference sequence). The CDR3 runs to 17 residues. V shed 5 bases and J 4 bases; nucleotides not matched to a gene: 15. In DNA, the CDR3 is TGTGCCAGCAGTCACGCCGATTCAGGGGGCTCCGGCTATGGCTACACCTTC. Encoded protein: CASSHADSGGSGYGYTF.

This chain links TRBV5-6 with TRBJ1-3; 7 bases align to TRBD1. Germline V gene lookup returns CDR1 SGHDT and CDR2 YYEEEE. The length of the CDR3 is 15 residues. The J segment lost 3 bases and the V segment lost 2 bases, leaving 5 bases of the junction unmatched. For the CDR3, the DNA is TGTGCCAGCAGCTTAAGGGGGCGCCGTGGAAACACCATATATTTT. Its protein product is CASSLRGRRGNTIYF.

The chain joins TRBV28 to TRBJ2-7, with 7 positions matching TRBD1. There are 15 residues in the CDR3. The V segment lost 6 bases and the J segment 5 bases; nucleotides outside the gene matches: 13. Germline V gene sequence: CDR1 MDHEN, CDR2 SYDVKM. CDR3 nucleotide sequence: TGTGCCAGCAGCCCACTAATGACAGGGAATCACGAGCAGTACTTC. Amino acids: CASSPLMTGNHEQYF.

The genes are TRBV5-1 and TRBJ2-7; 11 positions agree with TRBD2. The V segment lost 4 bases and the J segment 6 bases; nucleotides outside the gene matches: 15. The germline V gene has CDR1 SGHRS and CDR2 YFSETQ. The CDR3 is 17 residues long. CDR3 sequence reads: CASSKIAGGQEFFEQYF. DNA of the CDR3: TGCGCCAGCAGCAAAATAGCGGGAGGGCAGGAGTTCTTCGAGCAGTACTTC.

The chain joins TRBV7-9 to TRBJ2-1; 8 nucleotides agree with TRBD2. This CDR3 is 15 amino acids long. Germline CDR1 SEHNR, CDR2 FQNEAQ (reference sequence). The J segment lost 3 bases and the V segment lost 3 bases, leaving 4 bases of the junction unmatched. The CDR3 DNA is TGTGCCAGCAGCTTCTGGCGGGAGGTCTACAATGAGCAGTTCTTC. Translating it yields CASSFWREVYNEQFF.

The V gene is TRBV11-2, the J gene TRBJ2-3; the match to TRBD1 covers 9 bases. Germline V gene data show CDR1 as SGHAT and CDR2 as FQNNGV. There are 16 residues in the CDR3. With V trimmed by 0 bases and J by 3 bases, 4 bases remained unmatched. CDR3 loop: CASSLEGGTGTDTQYF. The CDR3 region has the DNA TGTGCCAGCAGCTTAGAAGGAGGGACAGGGACAGATACGCAGTATTTT.

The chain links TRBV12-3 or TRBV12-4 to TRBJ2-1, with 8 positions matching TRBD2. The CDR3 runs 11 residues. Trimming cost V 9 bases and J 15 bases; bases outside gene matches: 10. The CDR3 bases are TGTGCCAGTTCACCCGCGCTAGCGGGGTTCTTC. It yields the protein CASSPALAGFF.

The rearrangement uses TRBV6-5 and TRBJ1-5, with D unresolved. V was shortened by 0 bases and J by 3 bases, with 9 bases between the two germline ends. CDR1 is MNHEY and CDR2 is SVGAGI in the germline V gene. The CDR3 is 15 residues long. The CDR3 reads CASSYSAGANQPQHF. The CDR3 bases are TGTGCCAGCAGTTACTCAGCGGGCGCCAATCAGCCCCAGCATTTT.

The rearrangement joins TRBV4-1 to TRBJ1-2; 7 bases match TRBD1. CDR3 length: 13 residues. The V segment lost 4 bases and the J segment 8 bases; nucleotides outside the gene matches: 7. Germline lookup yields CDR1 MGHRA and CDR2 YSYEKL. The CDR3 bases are TGCGCCAGCAGCCCACAGGGGTTGGGAGGCTACACCTTC. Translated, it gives CASSPQGLGGYTF.

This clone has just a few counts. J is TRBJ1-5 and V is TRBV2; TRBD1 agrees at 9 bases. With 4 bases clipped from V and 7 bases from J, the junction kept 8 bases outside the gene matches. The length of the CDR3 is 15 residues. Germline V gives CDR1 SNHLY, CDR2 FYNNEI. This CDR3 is CASSVTGGAGQPQHF. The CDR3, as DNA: TGTGCCAGCAGTGTCACAGGGGGCGCGGGGCAGCCCCAGCATTTT.

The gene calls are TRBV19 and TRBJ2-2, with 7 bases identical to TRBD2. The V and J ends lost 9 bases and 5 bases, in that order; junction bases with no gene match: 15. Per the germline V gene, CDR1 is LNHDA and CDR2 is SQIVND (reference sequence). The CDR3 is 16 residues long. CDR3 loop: CARASKGLDGTGELFF. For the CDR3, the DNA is TGTGCCAGAGCGTCAAAAGGACTAGATGGGACCGGGGAGCTGTTTTTT.

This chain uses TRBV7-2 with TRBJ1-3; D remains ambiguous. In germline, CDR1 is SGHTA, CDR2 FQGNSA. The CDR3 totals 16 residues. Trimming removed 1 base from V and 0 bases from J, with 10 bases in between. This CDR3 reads CASSLDSSLSGNTIYF. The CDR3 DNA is TGTGCCAGCAGCTTAGACAGTTCCCTCTCTGGAAACACCATATATTTT. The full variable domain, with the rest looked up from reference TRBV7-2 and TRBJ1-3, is GAGVSQSPSNKVTEKGKDVELRCDPISGHTALYWYRQSLGQGLEFLIYFQGNSAPDKSGLPSDRFSAERTGGSVSTLTIQRTQQEDSAVYLCASSLDSSLSGNTIYFGEGSWLTVV.

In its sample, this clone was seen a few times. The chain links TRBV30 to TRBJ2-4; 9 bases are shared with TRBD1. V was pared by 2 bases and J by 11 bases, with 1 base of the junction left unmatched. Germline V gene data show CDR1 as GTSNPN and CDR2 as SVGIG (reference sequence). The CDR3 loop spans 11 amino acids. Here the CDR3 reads CAWSTGGFQYF. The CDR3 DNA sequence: TGTGCCTGGAGTACAGGGGGCTTTCAGTACTTC. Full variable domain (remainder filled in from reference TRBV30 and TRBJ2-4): SQTIHQWPATLVQPVGSPLSLECTVEGTSNPNLYWYRQAAGRGLQLLFYSVGIGQISSEVPQNLSASRPQDRQFILSSKKLLLSDSGFYLCAWSTGGFQYFGAGTRLSVL.

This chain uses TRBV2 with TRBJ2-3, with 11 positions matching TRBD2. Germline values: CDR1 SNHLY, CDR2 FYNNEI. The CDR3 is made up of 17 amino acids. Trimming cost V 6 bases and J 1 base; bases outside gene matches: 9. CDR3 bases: TGTGCCAGCAGCCACGGGACTAGCGGTTTCGGCACAGATACGCAGTATTTT. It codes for CASSHGTSGFGTDTQYF.

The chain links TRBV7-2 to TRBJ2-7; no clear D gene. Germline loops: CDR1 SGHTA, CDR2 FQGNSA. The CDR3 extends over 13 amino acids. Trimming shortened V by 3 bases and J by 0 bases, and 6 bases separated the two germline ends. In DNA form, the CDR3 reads TGTGCCAGCAGCTTCTCCTACTCCTACGAGCAGTACTTC. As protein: CASSFSYSYEQYF.

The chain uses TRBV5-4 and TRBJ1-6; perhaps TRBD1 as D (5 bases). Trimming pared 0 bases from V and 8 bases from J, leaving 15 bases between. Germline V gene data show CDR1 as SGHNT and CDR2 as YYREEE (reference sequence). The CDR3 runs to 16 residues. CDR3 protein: CASSLGGRTKDSPLHF. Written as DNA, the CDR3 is TGTGCCAGCAGCTTGGGGGGCCGGACAAAGGATTCACCCCTCCACTTT.

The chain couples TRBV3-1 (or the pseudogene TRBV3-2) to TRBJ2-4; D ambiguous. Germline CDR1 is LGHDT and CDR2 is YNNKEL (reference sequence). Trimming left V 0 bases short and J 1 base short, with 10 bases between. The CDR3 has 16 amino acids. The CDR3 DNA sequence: TGTGCCAGCAGCCAAGAGCGAAACGTCGCCAAAAACATTCAGTACTTC. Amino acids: CASSQERNVAKNIQYF.

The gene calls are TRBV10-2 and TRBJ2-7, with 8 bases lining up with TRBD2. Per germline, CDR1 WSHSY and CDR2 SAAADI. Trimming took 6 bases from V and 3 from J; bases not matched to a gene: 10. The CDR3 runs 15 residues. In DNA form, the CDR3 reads TGCGCCAGCAGCCCACTAGCGGACCGAAACTACGAGCAGTACTTC. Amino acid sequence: CASSPLADRNYEQYF.